The rows below give T cell receptor beta chains drawn from one sample of a study of T cell responses to AZD1222 COVID-19 vaccine. TCRdb's copy holds only in-frame clones and misses some; the assay was immunoSEQ multiplex PCR. The sample holds more than 95,000 clones, 93% seen once. The specimen was peripheral blood, collected on day 0 of AZD1222 vaccination. The receptors stem from an adult in good health. Both conserved end residues are part of each CDR3. Each record gives: D gene, V gene, clone size, J gene, CDR3 DNA, CDR3 protein. The D gene is left open where the match is weak. Clone size is shown for a subset of rows, as once, few, many or a class of expanded clone.

>NA|TRBV5-4|NA|TRBJ2-7
TGTGCCAGCAGCTTGGACCAATCCTACGAGCAGTACTTC
CASSLDQSYEQYF
>NA|TRBV28|NA|TRBJ1-2
TGTGCCAGCACCCCGAGACCGGGCCCCTATGGCTACACCTTC
CASTPRPGPYGYTF
>NA|TRBV7-2|NA|TRBJ2-5
TGTGCCAGCAGCCGCGCCTTCGGGGGTTTGGAAGAGACCCAGTACTTC
CASSRAFGGLEETQYF
>NA|TRBV18|NA|TRBJ2-1
TGTGCCAGCTCACCAAGCCTAGTTCCGTACAATGAGCAGTTCTTC
CASSPSLVPYNEQFF
>NA|TRBV28|NA|TRBJ1-2
TGTGCCAGCAGTTTGGAGGAATACTATGGCTACACCTTC
CASSLEEYYGYTF
>NA|TRBV20-1|once|TRBJ2-5
TGCAGTGCCACCCTGGGGGAGACCCAGTACTTC
CSATLGETQYF
>NA|TRBV28|NA|TRBJ2-3
TGTGCCAGCAGTCCCCAGACGGGCACAGATACGCAGTATTTT
CASSPQTGTDTQYF
>NA|TRBV7-2|NA|TRBJ1-2
TGTGCCAGCAGCTTCTCCCCAGACTATGGCTACACCTTC
CASSFSPDYGYTF
>TRBD1|TRBV28|NA|TRBJ1-1
TGTGCCAGCAGTTTCCCGGCAGGGGGCCACACTGAAGCTTTCTTT
CASSFPAGGHTEAFF
>TRBD1|TRBV30|once|TRBJ1-6
TGTGCCTGGAGTGTTACCGGGACAGATAATTCACCCCTCCACTTT
CAWSVTGTDNSPLHF
>TRBD2|TRBV11-2|NA|TRBJ2-4
TGTGCCAGCAGCCCCGGGCGGACTAGGATCGACATTCAGTACTTC
CASSPGRTRIDIQYF
>NA|TRBV6-5|NA|TRBJ2-2
TGTGCCAGCAGGGGGGATACCGGGGAGCTGTTTTTT
CASRGDTGELFF
>NA|TRBV19|once|TRBJ1-2
TGTGCCAGTAGTATAGCCCCAACAGGGTCTTATGGCTACACCTTC
CASSIAPTGSYGYTF
>NA|TRBV5-6|NA|TRBJ1-1
TGTGCCAGCAGCTTGCGGCTTGTGGGGCGTAACACTGAAGCTTTCTTT
CASSLRLVGRNTEAFF
>NA|TRBV18|NA|TRBJ2-1
TGTGCCAGCTCACCACCGATGAAGCTGAGAGGGAATGAGCAGTTCTTC
CASSPPMKLRGNEQFF
>TRBD1|TRBV27|NA|TRBJ1-3
TGTGCCAGCAGTGGGACAGGGGGTCTGAGAAACACCATATATTTT
CASSGTGGLRNTIYF
>TRBD2|TRBV15|NA|TRBJ2-2
TGTGCCACCAGCCCCCGGTGGGGCGGGAGGTGGGGCACCGGGGAGCTGTTTTTT
CATSPRWGGRWGTGELFF
>NA|TRBV7-9|NA|TRBJ2-1
TGTGCCAGCAGCCTGAGAGGCTACAATGAGCAGTTCTTC
CASSLRGYNEQFF
>NA|TRBV5-4|NA|TRBJ1-2
TGTGCCAGCAGCCCCGCGGTGGACAGACCAAACTATGGCTACACCTTC
CASSPAVDRPNYGYTF
>NA|TRBV19|NA|TRBJ1-2
TGTGCCAGTAGGCCCGGGGGTGGCTATGGCTACACCTTC
CASRPGGGYGYTF
>NA|TRBV3-1/TRBV3-2|NA|TRBJ2-5
TGTGCCAGCAGCCAGGACCCTGGGCGGCAAGAGACCCAGTACTTC
CASSQDPGRQETQYF
>NA|TRBV2|NA|TRBJ2-7
TGTGCCAGCGTTAGGGGGTATTCCGAGCAGTACTTC
CASVRGYSEQYF
>NA|TRBV3-1/TRBV3-2|NA|TRBJ2-7
TGTGCCAGCAGCCAAATCTCGGGGGTTGGCGAGCAGTACTTC
CASSQISGVGEQYF
>NA|TRBV13|NA|TRBJ2-7
TGTGCCAGCACCTCCACTAACCCGAGGGAAAAAGGGTACTACGAGCAGTACTTC
CASTSTNPREKGYYEQYF